This is a list of T cell receptor beta chains from one sample in a study of blood T cell repertoires in COVID-19. TCRdb's copy holds only in-frame clones and misses some; the assay was immunoSEQ multiplex PCR. The sample has roughly 110,000 clones; over 75% are singletons. Sequencing used peripheral blood. The receptors come from a man aged 50-59 years with acute or convalescent COVID-19. Both conserved end residues are part of each CDR3. A D gene is named only where the DNA matches it firmly. Clone size is not always given. Where it is, it says once, few, many or a class for expanded clones.

>TRBV11-2|TRBD1|NA|TRBJ2-2
CASSLERTGVGELFF
TGTGCCAGCAGCTTAGAAAGGACAGGGGTCGGGGAGCTGTTTTTT
>TRBV6-5|TRBD1|NA|TRBJ2-3
CASRHRDRDTDTQYF
TGTGCCAGCAGGCACCGGGACAGAGACACAGATACGCAGTATTTT
>TRBV9|TRBD1|NA|TRBJ2-6
CASSTGDRPVLTF
TGTGCCAGCAGCACAGGGGACAGGCCCGTCCTGACTTTC
>TRBV7-7|TRBD1|NA|TRBJ2-1
CASSIDRVDEQFF
TGTGCCAGCAGCATCGACAGGGTCGATGAGCAGTTCTTC
>TRBV13|TRBD1|NA|TRBJ1-5
CASSSLDRGNQPQHF
TGTGCCAGCAGCTCCTTAGACAGGGGCAATCAGCCCCAGCATTTT
>TRBV24-1|NA|NA|TRBJ1-2
CATSDYRNYGYTF
TGTGCCACCAGTGATTACAGGAACTATGGCTACACCTTC
>TRBV28|TRBD2|once|TRBJ2-7
CASTMTSGGAQEQYF
TGTGCCAGCACAATGACTAGCGGGGGGGCGCAAGAGCAGTACTTC
>TRBV18|NA|NA|TRBJ1-2
CASSPRRAADYGYTF
TGTGCCAGCTCACCGCGGCGGGCCGCGGACTATGGCTACACCTTC
>TRBV29-1|TRBD1|NA|TRBJ1-1
CSYRTGKTEAFF
TGCAGCTATCGGACAGGAAAGACTGAAGCTTTCTTT
>TRBV6-1|TRBD1|NA|TRBJ1-4
CASSEMIFGTGLNEKLFF
TGTGCCAGCAGTGAAATGATTTTTGGGACAGGGCTTAATGAAAAACTGTTTTTT
>TRBV10-3|TRBD2|NA|TRBJ2-1
CAISESIAGPNEQFF
TGTGCCATCAGTGAGTCCATAGCGGGGCCCAATGAGCAGTTCTTC
>TRBV21-1|NA|few|TRBJ1-5
CASSQSRHLRYSNQPQHF
TGTGCCAGCAGCCAATCCAGGCACCTCCGCTATAGCAATCAGCCCCAGCATTTT
>TRBV5-5|NA|NA|TRBJ2-7
CASSFGAVAGSTYEQYF
TGTGCCAGCAGCTTTGGGGCTGTGGCAGGATCGACCTACGAGCAGTACTTC
>TRBV28|TRBD1|NA|TRBJ1-6
CASSYGQGVFSPLHF
TGTGCCAGCAGTTACGGACAGGGGGTATTTTCACCCCTCCACTTT
>TRBV4-1|TRBD1|NA|TRBJ1-1
CASSQGQGFTEAFF
TGCGCCAGCAGCCAGGGACAGGGATTCACTGAAGCTTTCTTT
>TRBV7-9|TRBD1|NA|TRBJ1-1
CARTGQGEYTEAFF
TGTGCCAGAACCGGACAGGGGGAGTACACTGAAGCTTTCTTT
>TRBV27|TRBD1|NA|TRBJ1-5
CASRSTGANNQPQHF
TGTGCCAGCAGGTCGACAGGGGCAAACAATCAGCCCCAGCATTTT
>TRBV24-1|NA|NA|TRBJ2-3
CATSDLVRAGDTQYF
TGTGCCACCAGTGATTTGGTCAGGGCGGGGGATACGCAGTATTTT
>TRBV29-1|NA|NA|TRBJ2-2
CSGRQNTGELFF
TGCAGCGGTCGACAGAACACCGGGGAGCTGTTTTTT
>TRBV9|TRBD1|NA|TRBJ1-4
CASSPQTGVREKLFF
TGTGCCAGCAGCCCCCAGACAGGGGTCAGAGAAAAACTGTTTTTT
>TRBV5-1|TRBD1|NA|TRBJ2-3
CASSRTGGLGTDTQYF
TGCGCCAGCAGTCGGACAGGGGGCTTAGGCACAGATACGCAGTATTTT
>TRBV5-4|NA|NA|TRBJ2-5
CASSSTGFQETQYF
TGTGCCAGCAGCTCTACAGGGTTCCAAGAGACCCAGTACTTC
>TRBV29-1|NA|once|TRBJ2-2
CSVLQTGPNTGELFF
TGCAGCGTTTTGCAGACAGGCCCGAACACCGGGGAGCTGTTTTTT
>TRBV24-1|NA|few|TRBJ2-2
CATSDQTPGINGELFF
TGTGCCACCAGTGATCAAACGCCCGGGATTAACGGGGAGCTGTTTTTT
>TRBV4-1|NA|NA|TRBJ1-5
CASSRYPGAQPQHF
TGCGCCAGCAGCCGATACCCAGGGGCTCAGCCCCAGCATTTT
>TRBV19|NA|NA|TRBJ1-2
CASSISDYGYTF
TGTGCCAGTAGTATTTCGGACTATGGCTACACCTTC
>TRBV11-2|NA|NA|TRBJ1-1
CASSRDSAKNTEAFF
TGTGCCAGCAGCCGTGACAGTGCGAAGAACACTGAAGCTTTCTTT
>TRBV28|NA|NA|TRBJ2-1
CASSLSSGSYNEQFF
TGTGCCAGCAGTTTAAGTAGCGGATCCTACAATGAGCAGTTCTTC
>TRBV6-2/TRBV6-3|NA|once|TRBJ1-5
CASSAGQLLNQPQHF
TGTGCCAGCAGCGCCGGACAGCTACTAAATCAGCCCCAGCATTTT
>TRBV30|NA|NA|TRBJ1-2
CAWTQDLPSLYGYTF
TGTGCCTGGACACAGGATTTACCCTCCCTCTATGGCTACACCTTC
>TRBV7-9|NA|NA|TRBJ1-5
CASSFGDQPQHF
TGTGCCAGCAGCTTCGGGGATCAGCCCCAGCATTTT
>TRBV4-2|TRBD1|few|TRBJ1-4
CASSQGTGQGDEKLFF
TGTGCCAGCAGCCAAGGTACGGGGCAGGGGGATGAAAAACTGTTTTTT
>TRBV5-1|TRBD1|once|TRBJ2-2
CASSYGTENTGELFF
TGCGCCAGCAGTTACGGGACAGAGAACACCGGGGAGCTGTTTTTT
>TRBV28|NA|NA|TRBJ2-7
CAWGQGKYEQYF
TGTGCCTGGGGTCAGGGAAAATACGAGCAGTACTTC
>TRBV7-3|TRBD2|NA|TRBJ2-5
CASSLGSGGAETQYF
TGTGCCAGCAGCTTAGGAAGCGGGGGGGCGGAGACCCAGTACTTC
>TRBV12-3/TRBV12-4|NA|NA|TRBJ1-1
CASSFFKGRTFF
TGTGCCAGCAGTTTCTTTAAGGGGAGGACTTTCTTT
>TRBV5-6|NA|NA|TRBJ1-2
CASSFTNYGYTF
TGTGCCAGCAGCTTTACTAACTATGGCTACACCTTC
>TRBV3-1/TRBV3-2|NA|NA|TRBJ1-1
CASTTDLNTEAFF
TGTGCCAGCACTACCGACTTGAACACTGAAGCTTTCTTT
>TRBV19|NA|NA|TRBJ1-5
CASSMVATSNQPQHF
TGTGCCAGTAGTATGGTGGCAACTAGCAATCAGCCCCAGCATTTT